The rows below give T cell receptor beta chains drawn from one sample of a study of vaccination effects on CD4 cells after COVID-19. Antigens for these TCRs are unknown. Measured with immunoSEQ multiplex PCR; TCRdb has only the in-frame clones, and not every one. The sample records about 73,000 clones, 65% to 75% being singletons. The specimen was CD4+ T cells from PBMCs cultured with HCoV-NL63 spike peptides, collected before COVID-19 vaccination. These receptors all come from a human donor who received a COVID-19 vaccine. CDR3s include the opening cysteine and the closing phenylalanine or tryptophan. A D gene is named only where the DNA matches it firmly. Size is omitted from some rows. Given values are once, few, many or a class for expanded clones.

len: 15
d_gene: .
abundance: .
v_gene: TRBV19
j_gene: TRBJ1-2
CDR3nt: TGTGCCAGTAGTCTGTACGGGGGGCCGGAGTATGGCTACACCTTC
CDR3aa: CASSLYGGPEYGYTF

len: 14
d_gene: .
abundance: .
v_gene: TRBV19
j_gene: TRBJ1-1
CDR3nt: TGTGCCAGTACCCAATGGGGGGGGGACACTGAAGCTTTCTTT
CDR3aa: CASTQWGGDTEAFF

len: 15
d_gene: .
abundance: few
v_gene: TRBV5-5
j_gene: TRBJ1-3
CDR3nt: TGTGCCAGCAGCTTGGTCGGGGGCTCTGGAAACACCATATATTTT
CDR3aa: CASSLVGGSGNTIYF

len: 15
d_gene: .
abundance: once
v_gene: TRBV3-1/TRBV3-2
j_gene: TRBJ1-2
CDR3nt: TGTGCCAGCACCCCTATGTCAGGGACAAACTATGGCTACACCTTC
CDR3aa: CASTPMSGTNYGYTF

len: 12
d_gene: .
abundance: .
v_gene: TRBV28
j_gene: TRBJ2-3
CDR3nt: TGTGCCAGCAGTTCTCTAGCGGATACGCAGTATTTT
CDR3aa: CASSSLADTQYF

len: 14
d_gene: TRBD1
abundance: .
v_gene: TRBV2
j_gene: TRBJ2-2
CDR3nt: TGTGCCACTAAAGACAGGGGGTCCACCGGGGAGCTGTTTTTT
CDR3aa: CATKDRGSTGELFF

len: 15
d_gene: .
abundance: .
v_gene: TRBV6-5
j_gene: TRBJ1-1
CDR3nt: TGTGCCAGCAGTTACTCGAATCAAGTGAACACTGAAGCTTTCTTT
CDR3aa: CASSYSNQVNTEAFF

len: 12
d_gene: .
abundance: .
v_gene: TRBV5-4
j_gene: TRBJ2-3
CDR3nt: TGTGCCAGCAGGAGGGACACCGATACGCAGTATTTT
CDR3aa: CASRRDTDTQYF

len: 15
d_gene: .
abundance: .
v_gene: TRBV5-1
j_gene: TRBJ1-5
CDR3nt: TGCGCCAGCAGCTGGCAGGGGTTATCTGATCAGCCCCAGCATTTT
CDR3aa: CASSWQGLSDQPQHF

len: 13
d_gene: .
abundance: .
v_gene: TRBV24-1
j_gene: TRBJ2-2
CDR3nt: TGTGCCACCACGGACAGGAACACCGGGGAGCTGTTTTTT
CDR3aa: CATTDRNTGELFF

len: 10
d_gene: .
abundance: .
v_gene: TRBV7-9
j_gene: TRBJ1-2
CDR3nt: TGTGCCAGCAGCTTAGGAGGCTACACCTTC
CDR3aa: CASSLGGYTF

len: 13
d_gene: TRBD2
abundance: .
v_gene: TRBV10-3
j_gene: TRBJ2-2
CDR3nt: TGTGCCACCGGGGGGACTTTCACCGGGGAGCTGTTTTTT
CDR3aa: CATGGTFTGELFF

len: 13
d_gene: .
abundance: .
v_gene: TRBV4-1
j_gene: TRBJ1-5
CDR3nt: TGCGCCAGCAGCCTTCGGACAGATCAGCCCCAGCATTTT
CDR3aa: CASSLRTDQPQHF

len: 14
d_gene: .
abundance: few
v_gene: TRBV11-2
j_gene: TRBJ1-4
CDR3nt: TGTGCCAGCAGCGGGGGGGCAACTAATGAAAAACTGTTTTTT
CDR3aa: CASSGGATNEKLFF

len: 17
d_gene: TRBD1
abundance: .
v_gene: TRBV4-3
j_gene: TRBJ1-4
CDR3nt: TGCGCCAGCAGCCCCAGACAGGGGGTGGGATCTAATGAAAAACTGTTTTTT
CDR3aa: CASSPRQGVGSNEKLFF

len: 14
d_gene: .
abundance: .
v_gene: TRBV9
j_gene: TRBJ1-4
CDR3nt: TGTGCCAGCAGCGTAGACTTGGCAAATGAAAAACTGTTTTTT
CDR3aa: CASSVDLANEKLFF

len: 12
d_gene: .
abundance: .
v_gene: TRBV28
j_gene: TRBJ1-2
CDR3nt: TGTGCCAGCAGTTTTGAGGAGTATGGCTACACCTTC
CDR3aa: CASSFEEYGYTF

len: 17
d_gene: .
abundance: .
v_gene: TRBV27
j_gene: TRBJ1-2
CDR3nt: TGTGCCAGCAGTTTATCCAGTAGTGCGAGACGGTACTATGGCTACACCTTC
CDR3aa: CASSLSSSARRYYGYTF

len: 15
d_gene: TRBD1
abundance: once
v_gene: TRBV2
j_gene: TRBJ2-1
CDR3nt: TGTGCCAGCAGTGGACAGGGTTCTACCTACAATGAGCAGTTCTTC
CDR3aa: CASSGQGSTYNEQFF

len: 15
d_gene: .
abundance: .
v_gene: TRBV5-1
j_gene: TRBJ2-3
CDR3nt: TGCGCCAGCAGCTCACAGGACAGTAGCACAGATACGCAGTATTTT
CDR3aa: CASSSQDSSTDTQYF

len: 14
d_gene: .
abundance: .
v_gene: TRBV18
j_gene: TRBJ2-5
CDR3nt: TGTGCCAGCTCACCGAGGGATCCCCAAGAGACCCAGTACTTC
CDR3aa: CASSPRDPQETQYF

len: 15
d_gene: .
abundance: .
v_gene: TRBV24-1
j_gene: TRBJ2-5
CDR3nt: TGTGCCACCAGTGATTCCGGGACCATAACGCAGACCCAGTACTTC
CDR3aa: CATSDSGTITQTQYF

len: 11
d_gene: .
abundance: .
v_gene: TRBV5-1
j_gene: TRBJ2-5
CDR3nt: TGCGCCAGCAGCTTCCAAGAGACCCAGTACTTC
CDR3aa: CASSFQETQYF

len: 13
d_gene: .
abundance: .
v_gene: TRBV10-2
j_gene: TRBJ2-5
CDR3nt: TGCGCCAGCATGGGCCGAGCTCAAGAGACCCAGTACTTC
CDR3aa: CASMGRAQETQYF

len: 15
d_gene: TRBD1
abundance: .
v_gene: TRBV10-1
j_gene: TRBJ2-3
CDR3nt: TGCGCCAGCAGTGATGGGGGACAGATTTTTAATACGCAGTATTTT
CDR3aa: CASSDGGQIFNTQYF

len: 16
d_gene: TRBD1
abundance: .
v_gene: TRBV5-8
j_gene: TRBJ2-3
CDR3nt: TGTGCCAGCCCATCCGTCCCAGGGGGCGACCCGGATACGCAGTATTTT
CDR3aa: CASPSVPGGDPDTQYF

len: 15
d_gene: .
abundance: .
v_gene: TRBV30
j_gene: TRBJ2-5
CDR3nt: TGTGCCTGGAGTGGGGGCCTCCTCCCCGGTCAGACCCAGTACTTC
CDR3aa: CAWSGGLLPGQTQYF

len: 13
d_gene: .
abundance: few
v_gene: TRBV12-3/TRBV12-4
j_gene: TRBJ1-5
CDR3nt: TGTGCCAGCAGTTTAGCGGGGAATCAGCCCCAGCATTTT
CDR3aa: CASSLAGNQPQHF

len: 12
d_gene: .
abundance: .
v_gene: TRBV6-2/TRBV6-3
j_gene: TRBJ2-3
CDR3nt: TGTGCCAGCAGTTACTCGGGAGTTACGCAGTATTTT
CDR3aa: CASSYSGVTQYF

len: 13
d_gene: .
abundance: .
v_gene: TRBV18
j_gene: TRBJ1-2
CDR3nt: TGTGCCAGCTCACCATCAGTAGTCTATGGCTACACCTTC
CDR3aa: CASSPSVVYGYTF

len: 17
d_gene: TRBD1
abundance: .
v_gene: TRBV24-1
j_gene: TRBJ2-2
CDR3nt: TGTGCCACCAGTGAACGAGGGGACAGGGGGAACACCGGGGAGCTGTTTTTT
CDR3aa: CATSERGDRGNTGELFF

len: 13
d_gene: .
abundance: .
v_gene: TRBV23-1
j_gene: TRBJ2-4
CDR3nt: TGCGGCGGTCCAGGGACACGCAAAAACATTCAGTACTTC
CDR3aa: CGGPGTRKNIQYF

len: 14
d_gene: .
abundance: .
v_gene: TRBV9
j_gene: TRBJ2-1
CDR3nt: TGTGCCAGCAGCGCGACTAGGATAAGTAATGAGCAGTTCTTC
CDR3aa: CASSATRISNEQFF

len: 12
d_gene: .
abundance: .
v_gene: TRBV6-6
j_gene: TRBJ1-6
CDR3nt: TGTGCCAGCAGTTATTCACAGGGCCCCCTCCACTTT
CDR3aa: CASSYSQGPLHF

len: 12
d_gene: .
abundance: .
v_gene: TRBV6-4
j_gene: TRBJ1-1
CDR3nt: TGTGCCAGCACCAACCGGGGCACTGAAGCTTTCTTT
CDR3aa: CASTNRGTEAFF

len: 16
d_gene: .
abundance: .
v_gene: TRBV2
j_gene: TRBJ2-2
CDR3nt: TGTGCCAGCAGCCGGATCAGCCCCTCGAACACCGGGGAGCTGTTTTTT
CDR3aa: CASSRISPSNTGELFF

len: 13
d_gene: .
abundance: few
v_gene: TRBV19
j_gene: TRBJ1-5
CDR3nt: TGTGCCAGTCAGACTCCTGGAGAGCAGCCCCAGCATTTT
CDR3aa: CASQTPGEQPQHF

len: 18
d_gene: .
abundance: .
v_gene: TRBV12-5
j_gene: TRBJ1-1
CDR3nt: TGTGCTAGTGGTTCCGTCCGACAAGGGGGGAATTTGGACACTGAAGCTTTCTTT
CDR3aa: CASGSVRQGGNLDTEAFF

len: 12
d_gene: .
abundance: .
v_gene: TRBV2
j_gene: TRBJ1-5
CDR3nt: TGTGCCAGCAGTGACAGTAATCAGCCCCAGCATTTT
CDR3aa: CASSDSNQPQHF

len: 13
d_gene: .
abundance: .
v_gene: TRBV7-2
j_gene: TRBJ1-3
CDR3nt: TGTGCCAGCAGCTCCCTGGGGGGAAACACCATATATTTT
CDR3aa: CASSSLGGNTIYF

len: 15
d_gene: TRBD1
abundance: .
v_gene: TRBV5-1
j_gene: TRBJ1-6
CDR3nt: TGCGCCAGCAGCTTAGACAGGGGTGGTTTGTCACCCCTCCACTTT
CDR3aa: CASSLDRGGLSPLHF

len: 13
d_gene: .
abundance: .
v_gene: TRBV18
j_gene: TRBJ2-4
CDR3nt: TGTGCCAGCTCACCACAACCCAAAAACATTCAGTACTTC
CDR3aa: CASSPQPKNIQYF

len: 15
d_gene: .
abundance: .
v_gene: TRBV6-5
j_gene: TRBJ1-4
CDR3nt: TGTGCCAGCAGTTACTCGCAGGGAAGAGGTGAAAAACTGTTTTTT
CDR3aa: CASSYSQGRGEKLFF

len: 17
d_gene: TRBD1
abundance: .
v_gene: TRBV18
j_gene: TRBJ2-2
CDR3nt: TGTGCCAGCTCACCTGTTATACCGGGACAGGGGTCCGGGGAGCTGTTTTTT
CDR3aa: CASSPVIPGQGSGELFF

len: 17
d_gene: TRBD2
abundance: once
v_gene: TRBV6-2/TRBV6-3
j_gene: TRBJ2-2
CDR3nt: TGTGCCAGCAGCCCGATGGCGGCGGGGGGCCACACCGGGGAGCTGTTTTTT
CDR3aa: CASSPMAAGGHTGELFF

len: 13
d_gene: .
abundance: .
v_gene: TRBV11-3
j_gene: TRBJ1-1
CDR3nt: TGTGCCAGCAGCTATAACAGGAACACTGAAGCTTTCTTT
CDR3aa: CASSYNRNTEAFF

len: 14
d_gene: .
abundance: .
v_gene: TRBV24-1
j_gene: TRBJ1-2
CDR3nt: TGTGCCACCAGTGAGGGGACTGCCGACTATGGCTACACCTTC
CDR3aa: CATSEGTADYGYTF

len: 16
d_gene: .
abundance: .
v_gene: TRBV3-1/TRBV3-2
j_gene: TRBJ2-2
CDR3nt: TGTGCCAGCAGCCAAGATCGCGCCCCGGCGACCGGGGAGCTGTTTTTT
CDR3aa: CASSQDRAPATGELFF

len: 12
d_gene: .
abundance: .
v_gene: TRBV5-1
j_gene: TRBJ2-3
CDR3nt: TGCGCCAGCGGACGAGGGGTTGATACGCAGTATTTT
CDR3aa: CASGRGVDTQYF

len: 16
d_gene: .
abundance: .
v_gene: TRBV9
j_gene: TRBJ1-4
CDR3nt: TGTGCCAGCAGCTTCCGGGGTATAACGGGGGATGAAAAACTGTTTTTT
CDR3aa: CASSFRGITGDEKLFF

len: 14
d_gene: TRBD1
abundance: .
v_gene: TRBV28
j_gene: TRBJ2-3
CDR3nt: TGTGCCAGCAAAGAGACAGGGGTTGGATGGACGCAGTATTTT
CDR3aa: CASKETGVGWTQYF

len: 13
d_gene: .
abundance: few
v_gene: TRBV7-9
j_gene: TRBJ2-1
CDR3nt: TGTGCCAGCAGCTCTACCGGCGGAATAGAGCAGTTCTTC
CDR3aa: CASSSTGGIEQFF

len: 12
d_gene: .
abundance: .
v_gene: TRBV27
j_gene: TRBJ2-1
CDR3nt: TGTGCCAGCAGTACTCAGGGTCTGGAGCAGTTCTTC
CDR3aa: CASSTQGLEQFF

len: 15
d_gene: .
abundance: .
v_gene: TRBV28
j_gene: TRBJ2-5
CDR3nt: TGTGCCAGCAGTTTCGGGGGTACTCGGCAAGAGACCCAGTACTTC
CDR3aa: CASSFGGTRQETQYF